This is a list of T cell receptor beta chains from one sample in a study of cytotoxic CD8 clonotypes in ibrutinib-treated CLL. This table comes from immunoSEQ multiplex PCR, and its TCRdb copy is limited to in-frame clones, with some not included. The table records some 150,000 clones, about 76% of them present only once. The source was PBMCs, collected after 24 months of ibrutinib treatment. Receptors originate from a human donor with chronic lymphocytic leukemia. The CDR3 runs from the conserved cysteine through the conserved F or W. The D gene is left open where the match is weak. The size field is filled for only some rows; it gives once, few, many or a size class.

TRBV7-9,TRBJ2-7,TRBD1,.,TGTGCCAGCAGCCAACCGGGACAGGTGGCCGAGCAGTACTTC,CASSQPGQVAEQYF
TRBV18,TRBJ2-2,TRBD1,.,TGTGCCAGCTCACCTCGGACAGGGGAGACCGGGGAGCTGTTTTTT,CASSPRTGETGELFF
TRBV7-9,TRBJ2-7,.,once,TGTGCCAGCAGCAGGGGGTCGGGCAGAGCCTACGAGCAGTACTTC,CASSRGSGRAYEQYF
TRBV6-5,TRBJ1-6,.,.,TGTGCCAGCAGTTACGGGGGGCCGATTTCGTCCCTCCACTTT,CASSYGGPISSLHF
TRBV5-1,TRBJ2-5,.,.,TGCGCCAGCAGCTTGGCGACTCCCCAAGAGACCCAGTACTTC,CASSLATPQETQYF
TRBV19,TRBJ1-5,.,.,TGTGCCAGTAGTGGCGGGGGTGGCGGTCAGCCCCAGCATTTT,CASSGGGGGQPQHF
TRBV30,TRBJ1-2,.,.,TGTGCCTGGCGGGACCTCGGGCGGTATGGCTACACCTTC,CAWRDLGRYGYTF
TRBV10-3,TRBJ2-3,TRBD2,.,TGTGCCATCGGGGGGCGGGGGGACCCCACAGATACGCAGTATTTT,CAIGGRGDPTDTQYF
TRBV11-1,TRBJ1-1,.,many,TGTGCCAGCAGCTTAGAGCTGAACACTGAAGCTTTCTTT,CASSLELNTEAFF
TRBV5-1,TRBJ2-3,.,once,TGCGCCAGCGCGAGACGTTCGACACCTCGGGGGGATACGCAGTATTTT,CASARRSTPRGDTQYF
TRBV11-3,TRBJ2-7,.,.,TGTGCCAGCAGCTTAGGGACCTACTACGAGCAGTACTTC,CASSLGTYYEQYF
TRBV7-8,TRBJ2-7,.,.,TGTGCCAGCAGGCCCGCCGGGACGATCCGGGAGCAGTACTTC,CASRPAGTIREQYF
TRBV6-5,TRBJ2-7,.,.,TGTGCCGCCCGGGAGCAGGACGAGTACGGCGAGCAGTACTTC,CAAREQDEYGEQYF
TRBV5-1,TRBJ1-1,.,once,TGCGCCAGCACCTCAGGGTGGATGAACACTGAAGCTTTCTTT,CASTSGWMNTEAFF
TRBV5-1,TRBJ1-4,.,.,TGCGCCAGCAGTACGGCAACTAATGAAAAACTGTTTTTT,CASSTATNEKLFF
TRBV30,TRBJ2-5,.,.,TGTGCCTGGAGTGTTGAGGGGGAGACCCAGTACTTC,CAWSVEGETQYF
TRBV20-1,TRBJ2-1,.,.,TGCAGTGCTTCCCAGGGTGGTGAGCAGTTCTTC,CSASQGGEQFF
TRBV6-5,TRBJ2-1,.,.,TGTGCCAGCAGTTACTCGTTCCAGGGGCACCACGGCGAGCAGTTCTTC,CASSYSFQGHHGEQFF
TRBV7-9,TRBJ2-7,.,.,TGTGCCAGCCTTCCCTCCGGAGGGGAGCAGTACTTC,CASLPSGGEQYF
TRBV6-4,TRBJ2-3,TRBD1,few,TGTGCCAGCAGCCCCCAGGGGGCTGGGACAGATACGCAGTATTTT,CASSPQGAGTDTQYF
TRBV11-2,TRBJ2-5,TRBD2,.,TGTGCCAGCAGCCCCCGGCTAGCGGGGGAGACCCAGTACTTC,CASSPRLAGETQYF
TRBV5-6,TRBJ1-5,.,.,TGTGCCAGCAGCTTGGGGGGGTGGCCCCAGCATTTT,CASSLGGWPQHF
TRBV18,TRBJ1-5,.,few,TGTGCCAGCTCACGGGCTACTTCCGGCAATCAGCCCCAGCATTTT,CASSRATSGNQPQHF
TRBV21-1,TRBJ1-4,.,.,TGTGCCAGCAGCCCTCTAGCAACTAATGAAAAACTGTTTTTT,CASSPLATNEKLFF
TRBV4-2,TRBJ2-1,TRBD2,.,TGTGCCAGCAGCCACAATAGCGGGGGAGAGTACAATGAGCAGTTCTTC,CASSHNSGGEYNEQFF
TRBV11-2,TRBJ2-1,.,.,TGTGCCAGCAGCTTAGATCGATTGAGCGATGAGCAGTTCTTC,CASSLDRLSDEQFF
TRBV14,TRBJ1-3,TRBD1,few,TGTGCCAGCAGCCAAGATCCCCCGCGTGGGACAGGGGGCAACACCATATATTTT,CASSQDPPRGTGGNTIYF
TRBV6-5,TRBJ2-1,.,.,TGTGCCAGCAGTTCTCGGGAGCAGCGGTTCTTC,CASSSREQRFF
TRBV30,TRBJ1-2,.,few,TGTGCCTGGAGCCCGGGACCATATGGCTACACCTTC,CAWSPGPYGYTF
TRBV5-1,TRBJ2-7,TRBD1,.,TGCGCCAGCAGCTCGGGCCCGGGACAGGGCTTCAGGGACGAGCAGTACTTC,CASSSGPGQGFRDEQYF
TRBV14,TRBJ2-1,.,.,TGTGCCAGCAGCCGAAACAGGGTCGGTGAGCAGTTCTTC,CASSRNRVGEQFF
TRBV27,TRBJ1-6,.,.,TGTGCCAGCACCCCGGGCCGGCACCTAGGACCCCTCCACTTT,CASTPGRHLGPLHF
TRBV9,TRBJ2-3,.,.,TGTGCCAGCAGCGTAGGCGGTGGGGCCCTCACCGATACGCAGTATTTT,CASSVGGGALTDTQYF
TRBV7-2,TRBJ2-3,.,.,TGTGCCAGCAGCTTAGCCCGACCAACTCCCGGGGCGTATTTT,CASSLARPTPGAYF
TRBV7-9,TRBJ1-5,.,.,TGTGCCAGCAGCCAAGGAGGGTGGGATCAGCCCCAGCATTTT,CASSQGGWDQPQHF
TRBV27,TRBJ1-1,.,few,TGTGCCAGCAGTTACCCCCCACAGGCTTTCTTT,CASSYPPQAFF
TRBV29-1,TRBJ2-5,.,.,TGCAGCGTCCCCGCCGGCGAGACCCAGTACTTC,CSVPAGETQYF
TRBV19,TRBJ2-1,TRBD1,.,TGTGCCAGCCAGGGACAGGGGGCTAGGTATGAGCAGTTCTTC,CASQGQGARYEQFF
TRBV5-6,TRBJ1-5,.,.,TGTGCCAGCAGCTTGGTACTGGTTACCAATCAGCCCCAGCATTTT,CASSLVLVTNQPQHF
TRBV6-1,TRBJ1-5,.,.,TGTGCCACCCGGGGGGGGCTCGGGAATCAGCCCCAGCATTTT,CATRGGLGNQPQHF
TRBV4-3,TRBJ2-3,.,few,TGCGCCAGCAGCCCCCTTCGGGGCCACACAGATACGCAGTATTTT,CASSPLRGHTDTQYF
TRBV6-5,TRBJ1-4,TRBD1,.,TGTGCCAGCAGTTACTTCGGAGGACAGGGGGAAAAACTGTTTTTT,CASSYFGGQGEKLFF
TRBV11-3,TRBJ1-4,.,.,TGTGCCAGCAGACCGACAGCTCCGAATGAAAAACTGTTTTTT,CASRPTAPNEKLFF
TRBV6-6,TRBJ2-1,.,.,TGTGCCAGCAGTTACGGTCCGGGCAGCAATGAGCAGTTCTTC,CASSYGPGSNEQFF
TRBV9,TRBJ1-4,.,.,TGTGCCAGCAGCGAAAACCCCGTGGAATCCAATGAAAAACTGTTTTTT,CASSENPVESNEKLFF